The clone carrying this T cell receptor beta chain was recorded at least ten times. Antigen specificity is unknown. TCRdb fed the multiplex PCR reads into MiXCR, producing one record per CDR3 protein. Of some 120,000 distinct CDR3 sequences in the sample, just under 20% were seen once. CDR1 and CDR2 from the germline V gene are SGHRS and YFSETQ. V lost 5 bases and J 3 bases, leaving 9 bases between the germline ends. This CDR3 has 13 residues. The sample is drawn from a study of breast tumors, draining lymph nodes, adjacent tissues. Study results and caveats: That most tumor T cells come from lymph nodes remained unproven. Compared with lymph nodes, tumors were less diverse; compared with nontumor tissue, more. Tumor and nontumor repertoires were significantly more similar in luminal-like than in basal-like breast cancer.

Breast cancer patients provided tissue from their axillary draining lymph nodes. This receptor was obtained from a female donor with breast cancer. Some clones in this sample may be carry-over from other donors' samples. Specimen: axillary lymph node tissue. J is TRBJ1-3 and V is TRBV5-1; D is perhaps TRBD1 (5 bases). In DNA form, the CDR3 reads TGCGCCAGCAGTGCAGGGTATGGAAACACCATATATTTT. Its protein is CASSAGYGNTIYF. The full variable domain, with the rest looked up from reference TRBV5-1 and TRBJ1-3, is KAGVTQTPRYLIKTRGQQVTLSCSPISGHRSVSWYQQTPGQGLQFLFEYFSETQRNKGNFPGRFSGRQFSNSRSEMNVSTLELGDSALYLCASSAGYGNTIYFGEGSWLTVV.